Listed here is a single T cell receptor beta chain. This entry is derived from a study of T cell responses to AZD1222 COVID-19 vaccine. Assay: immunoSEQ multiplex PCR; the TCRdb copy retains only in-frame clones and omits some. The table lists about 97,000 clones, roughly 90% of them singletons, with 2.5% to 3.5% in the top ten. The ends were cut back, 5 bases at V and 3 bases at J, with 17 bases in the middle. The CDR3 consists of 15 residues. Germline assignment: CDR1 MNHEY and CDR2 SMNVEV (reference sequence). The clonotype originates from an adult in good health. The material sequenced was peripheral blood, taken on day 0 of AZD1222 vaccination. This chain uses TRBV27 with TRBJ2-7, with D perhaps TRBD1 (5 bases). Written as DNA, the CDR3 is TGTGCCAGCAGTCCGAGGACAAGCCTAGTCTACGAGCAGTACTTC. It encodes CASSPRTSLVYEQYF.